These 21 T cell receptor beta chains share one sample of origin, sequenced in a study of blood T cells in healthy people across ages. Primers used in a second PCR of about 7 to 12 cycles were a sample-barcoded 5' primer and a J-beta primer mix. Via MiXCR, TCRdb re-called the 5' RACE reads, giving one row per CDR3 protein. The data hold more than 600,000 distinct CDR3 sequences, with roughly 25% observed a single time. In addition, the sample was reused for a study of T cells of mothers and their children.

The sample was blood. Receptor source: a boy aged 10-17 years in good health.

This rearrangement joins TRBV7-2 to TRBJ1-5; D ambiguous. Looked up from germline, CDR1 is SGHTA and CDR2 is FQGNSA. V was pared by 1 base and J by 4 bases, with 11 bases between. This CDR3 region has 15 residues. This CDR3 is CASSLGGGRNQPQHF. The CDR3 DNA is TGTGCCAGCAGCTTAGGAGGTGGCAGGAATCAGCCCCAGCATTTT.

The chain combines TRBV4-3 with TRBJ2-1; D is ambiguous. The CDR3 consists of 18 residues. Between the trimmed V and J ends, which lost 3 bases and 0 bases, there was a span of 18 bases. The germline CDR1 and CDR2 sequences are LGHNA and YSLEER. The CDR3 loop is CASSHLHSSMSSYNEQFF. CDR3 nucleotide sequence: TGCGCCAGCAGCCACCTTCACTCGAGCATGAGCTCCTACAATGAGCAGTTCTTC.

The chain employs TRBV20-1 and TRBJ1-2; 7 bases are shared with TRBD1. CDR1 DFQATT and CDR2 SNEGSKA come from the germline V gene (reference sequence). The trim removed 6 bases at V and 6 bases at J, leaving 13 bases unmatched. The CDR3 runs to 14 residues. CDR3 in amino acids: CSANRQGGYNGYTF. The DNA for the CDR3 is TGCAGTGCAAATAGACAGGGCGGGTATAATGGCTACACCTTC.

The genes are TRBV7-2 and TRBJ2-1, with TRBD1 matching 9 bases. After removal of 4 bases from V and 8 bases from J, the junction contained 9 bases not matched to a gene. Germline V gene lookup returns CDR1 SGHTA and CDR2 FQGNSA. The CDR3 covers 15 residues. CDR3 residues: CASSWGGQGVDEQFF. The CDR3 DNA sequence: TGTGCCAGCAGCTGGGGGGGACAGGGTGTAGATGAGCAGTTCTTC.

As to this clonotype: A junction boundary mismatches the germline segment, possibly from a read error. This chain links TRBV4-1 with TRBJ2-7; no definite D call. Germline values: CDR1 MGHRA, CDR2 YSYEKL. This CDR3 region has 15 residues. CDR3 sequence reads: CASSQEPLRSCEQYF. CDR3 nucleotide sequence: TGCGCCAGCAGCCAAGAACCCCTGCGGTCCTGCGAGCAGTACTTC.

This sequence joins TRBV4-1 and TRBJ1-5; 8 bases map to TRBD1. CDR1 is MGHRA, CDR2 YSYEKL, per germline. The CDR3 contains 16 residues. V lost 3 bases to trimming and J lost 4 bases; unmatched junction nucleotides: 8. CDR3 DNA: TGCGCCAGCAGCCAGAGAGCGGGACAGGCAAATCAGCCCCAGCATTTT. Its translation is CASSQRAGQANQPQHF.

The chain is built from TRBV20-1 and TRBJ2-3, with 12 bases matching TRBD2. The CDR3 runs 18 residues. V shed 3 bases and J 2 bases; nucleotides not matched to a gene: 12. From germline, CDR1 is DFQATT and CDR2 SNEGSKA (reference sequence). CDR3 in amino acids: CSASALWASGGVTDTQYF. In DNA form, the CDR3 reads TGCAGTGCTAGCGCGTTATGGGCTAGCGGGGGGGTCACAGATACGCAGTATTTT.

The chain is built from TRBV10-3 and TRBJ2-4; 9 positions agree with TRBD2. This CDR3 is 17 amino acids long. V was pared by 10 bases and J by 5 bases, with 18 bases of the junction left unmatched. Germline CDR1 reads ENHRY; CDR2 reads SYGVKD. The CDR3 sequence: CATSFPSAGGQENIQYF. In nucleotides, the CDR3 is TGTGCCACATCATTCCCATCGGCGGGGGGGCAGGAAAACATTCAGTACTTC.

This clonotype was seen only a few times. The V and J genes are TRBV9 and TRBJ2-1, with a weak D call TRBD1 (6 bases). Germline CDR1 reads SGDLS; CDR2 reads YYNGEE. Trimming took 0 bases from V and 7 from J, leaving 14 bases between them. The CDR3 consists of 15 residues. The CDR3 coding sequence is TGTGCCAGCAGCGTAGTGCTAGGGGGATGGAATGAGCAGTTCTTC. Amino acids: CASSVVLGGWNEQFF.

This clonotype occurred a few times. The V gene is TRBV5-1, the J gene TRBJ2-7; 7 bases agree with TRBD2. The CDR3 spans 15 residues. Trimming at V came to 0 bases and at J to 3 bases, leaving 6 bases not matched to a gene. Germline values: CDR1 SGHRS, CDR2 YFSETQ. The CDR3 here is CASSLALAEYYEQYF. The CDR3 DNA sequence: TGCGCCAGCAGCTTGGCGCTAGCGGAATACTACGAGCAGTACTTC. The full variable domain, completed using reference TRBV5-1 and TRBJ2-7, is KAGVTQTPRYLIKTRGQQVTLSCSPISGHRSVSWYQQTPGQGLQFLFEYFSETQRNKGNFPGRFSGRQFSNSRSEMNVSTLELGDSALYLCASSLALAEYYEQYFGPGTRLTVT.

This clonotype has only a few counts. CDR3 region: CAISAAGLSSGANVLTF. CDR3 nucleotide sequence: TGTGCCATCAGTGCGGCAGGCCTAAGCTCTGGGGCCAACGTCCTGACTTTC. The J gene is TRBJ2-6, the V gene TRBV10-3; D unresolved. The germline V gene encodes CDR1 ENHRY and CDR2 SYGVKD. This CDR3 has 17 residues. Trimming removed 4 bases at V and 0 bases at J, with 13 bases between.

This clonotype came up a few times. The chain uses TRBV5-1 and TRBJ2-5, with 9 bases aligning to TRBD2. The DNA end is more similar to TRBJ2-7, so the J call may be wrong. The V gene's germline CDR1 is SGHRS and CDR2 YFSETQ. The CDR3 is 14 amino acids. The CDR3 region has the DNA TGCGCCAGCAGCCGGAGCGGGGGGACCTACGAGCAGTACTTC. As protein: CASSRSGGTYEQYF.

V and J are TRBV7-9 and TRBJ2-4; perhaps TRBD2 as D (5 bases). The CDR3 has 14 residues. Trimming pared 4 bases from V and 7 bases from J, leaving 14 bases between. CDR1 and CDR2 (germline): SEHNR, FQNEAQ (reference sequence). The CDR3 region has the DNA TGTGCCAGCAGCTCCGGACTCCTCGGGAACATTCAGTACTTC. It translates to CASSSGLLGNIQYF. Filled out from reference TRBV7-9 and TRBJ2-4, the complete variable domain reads DTGVSQNPRHKITKRGQNVTFRCDPISEHNRLYWYRQTLGQGPEFLTYFQNEAQLEKSRLLSDRFSAERPKGSFSTLEIQRTEQGDSAMYLCASSSGLLGNIQYFGAGTRLSVL.

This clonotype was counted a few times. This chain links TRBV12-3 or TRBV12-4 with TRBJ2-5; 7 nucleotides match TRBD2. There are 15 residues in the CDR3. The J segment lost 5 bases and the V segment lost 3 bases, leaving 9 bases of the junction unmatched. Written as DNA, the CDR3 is TGTGCCAGCAGTTTTCCCCAGCGGGACTGGGAGACCCAGTACTTC. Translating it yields CASSFPQRDWETQYF.

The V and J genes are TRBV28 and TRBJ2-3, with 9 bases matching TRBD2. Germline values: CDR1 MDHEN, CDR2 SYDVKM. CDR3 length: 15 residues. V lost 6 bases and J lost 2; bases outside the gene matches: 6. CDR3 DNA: TGTGCCAGCAGGTTAAGACTAGCGGCCACAGATACGCAGTATTTT. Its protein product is CASRLRLAATDTQYF.

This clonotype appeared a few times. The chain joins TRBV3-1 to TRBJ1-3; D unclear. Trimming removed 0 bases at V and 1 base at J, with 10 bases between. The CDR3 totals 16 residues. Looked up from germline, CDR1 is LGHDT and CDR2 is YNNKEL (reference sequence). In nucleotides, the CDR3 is TGTGCCAGCAGCCAAGAAGCACACCATTCTGGAAACACCATATATTTT. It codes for CASSQEAHHSGNTIYF.

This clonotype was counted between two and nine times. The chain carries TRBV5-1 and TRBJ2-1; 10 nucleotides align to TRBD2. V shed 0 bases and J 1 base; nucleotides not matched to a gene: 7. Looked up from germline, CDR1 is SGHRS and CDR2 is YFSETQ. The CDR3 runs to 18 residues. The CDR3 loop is CASSLVPQAGGSYNEQFF. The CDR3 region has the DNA TGCGCCAGCAGCTTGGTCCCACAAGCGGGAGGGTCCTACAATGAGCAGTTCTTC. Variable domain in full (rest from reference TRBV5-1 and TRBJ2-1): KAGVTQTPRYLIKTRGQQVTLSCSPISGHRSVSWYQQTPGQGLQFLFEYFSETQRNKGNFPGRFSGRQFSNSRSEMNVSTLELGDSALYLCASSLVPQAGGSYNEQFFGPGTRLTVL.

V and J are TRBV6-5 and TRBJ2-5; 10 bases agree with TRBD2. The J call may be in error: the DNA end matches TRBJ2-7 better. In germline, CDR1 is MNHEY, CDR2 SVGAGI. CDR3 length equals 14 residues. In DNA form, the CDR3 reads TGTGCCACAAGACTAGCGGGTACCGCCTACGAGCAGTACTTC. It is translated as CATRLAGTAYEQYF.

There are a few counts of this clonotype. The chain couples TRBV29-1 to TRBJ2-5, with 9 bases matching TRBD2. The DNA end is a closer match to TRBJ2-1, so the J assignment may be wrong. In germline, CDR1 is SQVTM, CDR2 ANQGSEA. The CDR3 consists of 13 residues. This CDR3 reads CSVSSGGYNEQFF. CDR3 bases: TGCAGCGTTTCAAGCGGGGGGTACAATGAGCAGTTCTTC.

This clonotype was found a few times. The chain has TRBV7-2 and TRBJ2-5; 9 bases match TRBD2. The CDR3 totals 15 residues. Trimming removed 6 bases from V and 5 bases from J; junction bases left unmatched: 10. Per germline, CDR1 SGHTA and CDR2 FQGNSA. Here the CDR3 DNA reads TGTGCCAGCAGTATTGGCGGGAGGGCCGATGAGACCCAGTACTTC. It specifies CASSIGGRADETQYF.

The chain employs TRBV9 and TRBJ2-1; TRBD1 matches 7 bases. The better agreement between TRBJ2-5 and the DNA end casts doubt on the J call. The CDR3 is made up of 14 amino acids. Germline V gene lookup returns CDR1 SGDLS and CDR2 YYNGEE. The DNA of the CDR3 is TGTGCCAGCAGCGTGGGACAGTTCCAAGAGACCCAGTACTTC. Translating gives CASSVGQFQETQYF.